The T cell receptor beta chain under discussion was sequenced for a study of blood T cell repertoires in COVID-19. Whole-study context: Whether acute or convalescent, the COVID-19 samples came from the United States, Italy and Spain. T cells, B-cell-depleted T cells, or PBMCs supplied cDNA or gDNA.

Original analysis: Amplifying reference gene primers gave estimates of nucleated cell counts. The table came from immunoSEQ multiplex PCR; TCRdb's copy has only in-frame clones and leaves some out. V, J and clone size are those of that table, while D and trimming were read from the DNA. This sample has under 300,000 clones, with 84% found just once. Trimming pared 4 bases from V and 6 bases from J, leaving 10 bases between. CDR3 size: 11 residues. In germline, CDR1 is DFQATT, CDR2 SNEGSKA (reference sequence). Sequenced input: peripheral blood. This receptor was identified in a man aged 35-49 years who had recovered from COVID-19. J is TRBJ2-7 and V is TRBV20-1, with D maybe TRBD1 (5 bases). The CDR3 loop reads CSATGSSEQYF. As DNA, the CDR3 is TGCAGTGCTACAGGGTCTTCCGAGCAGTACTTC.